Sequencing of this T cell receptor (beta chain) was carried out in a study of cytomegalovirus exposure and HLA in healthy donors. The germline CDR1 and CDR2 sequences are MNHNS and SASEGT. The V end lost 0 bases, the J end lost 4 bases, and 13 bases lay between the germline ends. There are 16 residues in the CDR3. Use of 60 Vbeta and 13 Jbeta primers characterized the PCR. In the original processing: Counted up in a later analysis, unique TCR beta chains came to some 80 million, with around 12 million shared. Method: immunoSEQ multiplex PCR; TCRdb's copy keeps in-frame clones and lacks some. V and J calls and clone size are given by that table; D and trimming were obtained from the DNA. The sample has roughly 150,000 clones; roughly 81% are singletons.

This clonotype originated in a woman under 30 in good health and CMV-seronegative. The V and J genes are TRBV6-1 and TRBJ1-3, with D possibly matching TRBD1 (6 bases). What was sequenced was PBMCs. CDR3 nucleotide sequence: TGTGCCAGCAGTGAAGCGCTCGGGGGGGGCGGAAACACCATATATTTT. Its translation: CASSEALGGGGNTIYF.